The 18 T cell receptor beta chains given below trace back to one sample, sequenced in a study of blood T cell repertoires in COVID-19. Using immunoSEQ multiplex PCR, the repertoire was profiled, and TCRdb retains in-frame clones only, with some absent. Here the sample spans nearly 55,000 clones, roughly nine tenths being singletons. The sample consisted of peripheral blood. The receptors come from an older woman with active or convalescent COVID-19.

The J gene is TRBJ2-7, the V gene TRBV14; 8 bases are a match to TRBD1. The V and J ends lost 0 bases and 3 bases, in that order; junction bases with no gene match: 1. The germline gives CDR1 SGHDN, CDR2 FVKESK. This CDR3 has 14 residues. DNA for the CDR3: TGTGCCAGCAGCCAAGACAGGGGGCACTACGAGCAGTACTTC. It encodes CASSQDRGHYEQYF.

V gene TRBV10-3 combines with J gene TRBJ1-5; D uncertain. This CDR3 region has 12 residues. Germline CDR1 and CDR2: ENHRY and SYGVKD. Between the trimmed V and J ends, which lost 3 bases and 6 bases, there was a span of 6 bases. CDR3 bases: TGTGCCATCAGTGAAGCCGGTCAGCCCCAGCATTTT. Its translation is CAISEAGQPQHF.

The chain links TRBV20-1 to TRBJ1-3, with D perhaps matching TRBD1 (5 bases). In germline, CDR1 is DFQATT, CDR2 SNEGSKA (reference sequence). This CDR3 has 15 amino acids. Trimming cost V 3 bases and J 0 bases, with 12 bases left between them. CDR3 protein: CSASPPDNSGNTIYF. CDR3 nucleotide sequence: TGCAGTGCTAGTCCCCCGGACAACTCTGGAAACACCATATATTTT.

The chain has TRBV6-5 and TRBJ2-2, with 7 bases aligning to TRBD1. V was clipped by 7 bases and J by 6 bases; unmatched bases: 5. Germline CDR1 and CDR2: MNHEY and SVGAGI. This CDR3 region has 13 residues. This CDR3 reads CASTGQEAGELFF. In DNA form, the CDR3 reads TGTGCCAGCACCGGACAGGAGGCCGGGGAGCTGTTTTTT.

J is TRBJ2-7 and V is TRBV7-9, with D perhaps matching TRBD1 (6 bases). The CDR3 length is 13 residues. Trimming took off 9 bases at V and 0 bases at J, with 12 bases between the two ends. Per the germline V gene, CDR1 is SEHNR and CDR2 is FQNEAQ (reference sequence). CDR3 amino acids: CASTRGDSYEQYF. The CDR3 coding sequence is TGTGCCAGTACCAGGGGAGACTCCTACGAGCAGTACTTC.

The rearrangement links TRBV18 to TRBJ2-7; 8 bases are a match to TRBD2. The CDR3 covers 16 residues. With V trimmed by 1 base and J by 1 base, 6 bases remained unmatched. The V gene's germline CDR1 is KGHSH and CDR2 LQKENI. CDR3 bases: TGTGCCAGCTCACCACGAGCGGGGGATCATTCCTACGAGCAGTACTTC. Amino acid sequence: CASSPRAGDHSYEQYF.

This rearrangement joins TRBV11-2 to TRBJ1-2; the D is unclear. There are 13 residues in the CDR3. Trimming removed 5 bases at V and 6 bases at J, with 13 bases between. Germline V lookup: CDR1 SGHAT, CDR2 FQNNGV. The CDR3 is CASSRLNGDGYTF. In DNA, the CDR3 is TGTGCCAGCAGCCGATTAAACGGAGATGGCTACACCTTC.

Regarding this clone: Other DNA sequences of this sample code for an identical CDR3. The CDR3 DNA follows: TGTGCCAGCAGTGGGGACAGGGTGGGCAATCAGCCCCAGCATTTT. It is translated as CASSGDRVGNQPQHF. V and J are TRBV2 and TRBJ1-5; 9 bases map to TRBD1. The CDR3 contains 15 residues. With 4 bases clipped from V and 2 bases from J, the junction kept 3 bases outside the gene matches. Germline values: CDR1 SNHLY, CDR2 FYNNEI. The full variable domain, in which reference TRBV2 and TRBJ1-5 provide the parts outside the CDR3, is EPEVTQTPSHQVTQMGQEVILRCVPISNHLYFYWYRQILGQKVEFLVSFYNNEISEKSEIFDDQFSVERPDGSNFTLKIRSTKLEDSAMYFCASSGDRVGNQPQHFGDGTRLSIL.

The table lists this clone with a count of one. V is TRBV7-9 and J is TRBJ2-7, with 9 bases fitting TRBD2. This CDR3 has 13 residues. Per the germline V gene, CDR1 is SEHNR and CDR2 is FQNEAQ (reference sequence). The ends lost 3 bases at V and 3 bases at J; junction bases unmatched: 0. The CDR3 spells CASSFSGGYEQYF. CDR3 nucleotide sequence: TGTGCCAGCAGCTTTAGCGGGGGCTACGAGCAGTACTTC.

In nucleotides, the CDR3 is TGTGCCAGCAGCGGTGAGGGGGGGACTGAAGCTTTCTTT. Translating it yields CASSGEGGTEAFF. The rearrangement uses TRBV12-3 or TRBV12-4 and TRBJ1-1, with D possibly TRBD1 on 6 matching bases. This CDR3 region has 13 residues. With 6 bases removed from V and 5 bases from J, the gap between germline ends came to 13 bases.

This chain joins TRBV7-9 and TRBJ1-5, with D possibly being TRBD1 (5 bases). This CDR3 is built from 13 residues. Per germline, CDR1 SEHNR and CDR2 FQNEAQ (reference sequence). V lost 3 bases and J 7 bases, leaving 10 bases between the germline ends. Written as DNA, the CDR3 is TGTGCCAGCAGCTTCGGGGGTCTCCAGCCCCAGCATTTT. It translates to CASSFGGLQPQHF.

The rearrangement uses TRBV30 and TRBJ1-6; D is perhaps TRBD1 (6 bases). The CDR3 is 16 residues long. The germline V gene encodes CDR1 GTSNPN and CDR2 SVGIG (reference sequence). V was shortened by 4 bases and J by 14 bases, with 27 bases between the two germline ends. CDR3 in DNA: TGTGCCTGGACTCAAACCGGTGGGGGCCGGTTGGTGACCCTCCACTTT. Translation gives CAWTQTGGGRLVTLHF. Full variable domain (missing parts from reference TRBV30 and TRBJ1-6): SQTIHQWPATLVQPVGSPLSLECTVEGTSNPNLYWYRQAAGRGLQLLFYSVGIGQISSEVPQNLSASRPQDRQFILSSKKLLLSDSGFYLCAWTQTGGGRLVTLHFGNGTRLTVT.

The chain is built from TRBV6-5 and TRBJ2-4, with a possible D match to TRBD2 (6 bases). Per the germline V gene, CDR1 is MNHEY and CDR2 is SVGAGI. CDR3 size: 15 residues. V was pared by 6 bases and J by 1 base, with 13 bases between. In nucleotides, the CDR3 is TGTGCCAGCAGCCCGGGGGAGTTGGCCAAAAACATTCAGTACTTC. It is translated as CASSPGELAKNIQYF.

The chain has TRBV7-9 and TRBJ2-7, with D possibly matching TRBD1 (6 bases). This CDR3 is built from 15 residues. Per germline, CDR1 SEHNR and CDR2 FQNEAQ (reference sequence). V was shortened by 5 bases and J by 0 bases, with 14 bases between the two germline ends. The CDR3 spells CASSDPGASSYEQYF. CDR3 nucleotides: TGTGCCAGCAGCGACCCAGGGGCCAGCTCCTACGAGCAGTACTTC.

This clone has only one observation. V gene TRBV5-1 combines with J gene TRBJ1-5; no definite D call. The CDR3 is made up of 18 amino acids. V was clipped by 5 bases and J by 0 bases, with 21 bases between them. The germline CDR1 and CDR2 sequences are SGHRS and YFSETQ. The CDR3 spells CASSFRPSTENSNQPQHF. CDR3 in DNA: TGCGCCAGCAGTTTCCGCCCATCTACTGAGAATAGCAATCAGCCCCAGCATTTT. Complete variable domain (other parts from reference TRBV5-1 and TRBJ1-5): KAGVTQTPRYLIKTRGQQVTLSCSPISGHRSVSWYQQTPGQGLQFLFEYFSETQRNKGNFPGRFSGRQFSNSRSEMNVSTLELGDSALYLCASSFRPSTENSNQPQHFGDGTRLSIL.

The chain uses TRBV18 and TRBJ2-2, with TRBD2 as a possible D gene (6 bases). This CDR3 has 15 residues. Germline V CDR1 and CDR2: KGHSH, LQKENI. V was shortened by 5 bases and J by 1 base, with 11 bases between the two germline ends. The CDR3 DNA is TGTGCCAGCTCATCCCTAGCGATGAACACCGGGGAGCTGTTTTTT. Residues: CASSSLAMNTGELFF.

The rearrangement links TRBV15 to TRBJ2-3; TRBD2 aligns across 8 bases. With 1 base clipped from V and 5 bases from J, the junction kept 8 bases outside the gene matches. The CDR3 sequence is 16 residues long. Germline assignment: CDR1 LNHNV and CDR2 YYDKDF (reference sequence). In nucleotides, the CDR3 is TGTGCCACCAGCAGAGGGGGAAGCGGGAGAGGAGATACGCAGTATTTT. Translated, it gives CATSRGGSGRGDTQYF.

CDR3 nucleotides: TGTGCCAGCAGTTTATTGGAGGGGTTAGGCTCACCCCTCCACTTT. This codes for CASSLLEGLGSPLHF. The chain carries TRBV28 and TRBJ1-6; possible D gene TRBD1, 5 bases. Germline lookup yields CDR1 MDHEN and CDR2 SYDVKM. This CDR3 is built from 15 residues. V was shortened by 1 base and J by 10 bases, with 14 bases between the two germline ends.